What follows are 3 T cell receptor beta chains derived from one specimen sequenced in a study of blood T cell repertoires in COVID-19. Libraries were prepared by immunoSEQ multiplex PCR; TCRdb keeps only in-frame clonotypes and omits some of them. The sample has some 300,000 clones; over 75% are singletons. The sample was PBMCs or T cells enriched from blood (not recorded which). Receptors originate from a woman in her 30s who had recovered from COVID-19.

The chain combines TRBV19 with TRBJ2-5; TRBD1 matches at 8 bases. J lost 3 bases, V lost 6 bases, and 3 bases had no gene match. Germline loops: CDR1 LNHDA, CDR2 SQIVND (reference sequence). The CDR3 length is 13 residues. The CDR3 loop is CASRDRVKETQYF. The CDR3 DNA reads as TGTGCCAGTAGGGACAGGGTAAAAGAGACCCAGTACTTC.

This clone has a single count. The chain has TRBV21-1 and TRBJ2-1; the table's D call of TRBD2 was not tested on the DNA. TRBV21-1 is a listed pseudogene. The CDR3 length is 21 residues. The chain's CDR3 is CASSKSYGRKPSGPSYNEQFF. DNA of the CDR3: TGTGCCAGCAGCAAAAGTTACGGACGCAAGCCTAGCGGGCCTTCCTACAATGAGCAGTTCTTC.

The rearrangement joins TRBV28 to TRBJ2-5; the match to TRBD2 covers 8 bases. J lost 4 bases, V lost 6 bases, and 13 bases had no gene match. This CDR3 region has 16 residues. The V gene's germline CDR1 is MDHEN and CDR2 SYDVKM. Here the CDR3 reads CASSPSVQRGTETQYF. CDR3 nucleotides: TGTGCCAGCAGCCCCTCGGTCCAGCGGGGGACAGAGACCCAGTACTTC.